The source of this TCR beta chain is a study of glioma-infiltrating T cells. Study-wide results and limits: Above-expected tissue-blood divergence occurred in all gliomas, most in low-grade ones.

The iRepertoire nested amplicon-rescue multiplex PCR amplified TCR alpha and beta CDR3s from RNA. For one-step reverse transcription and amplification, about 85-400 ng of tissue mRNA or PBMC total RNA was used. TCRdb processed the multiplex PCR reads anew with MiXCR; each CDR3 protein has one entry. The table includes roughly 120,000 distinct CDR3 sequences, roughly 23% detected once. This clonotype was picked up many times. Its cognate antigen is unknown. V shed 7 bases and J 2 bases; nucleotides not matched to a gene: 5. This CDR3 region has 14 residues. Germline loops: CDR1 MDHEN, CDR2 SYDVKM. The receptor was isolated from a human donor with low-grade glioma or glioblastoma, undergoing nonglioma brain surgery, or in good health (not recorded which). The sequenced material came from glioma tissue, nonneoplastic brain tissue, or PBMCs (not recorded which). This chain connects TRBV28 to TRBJ2-3; 8 bases agree with TRBD2. Here the CDR3 reads CASTPGGHTDTQYF. CDR3 sequence (DNA): TGTGCCAGCACCCCGGGGGGGCACACAGATACGCAGTATTTT.